The present TCR beta chain was sequenced within a study of cytomegalovirus exposure and HLA in healthy donors. As concerns this clone: Its antigen remains unknown.

Use of 60 Vbeta and 13 Jbeta primers characterized the PCR. Assay: immunoSEQ multiplex PCR; the TCRdb copy retains only in-frame clones and omits some. The table lists around 90,000 clones, around 81% of them singletons, with approximately 0.56% in the top ten. Whole-study findings and limits: Being productive about 90% or about 30% of the time was typical of most TCR beta V segments in an earlier analysis.

V was shortened by 0 bases and J by 3 bases, with 8 bases between the two germline ends. CDR1 MGHRA and CDR2 YSYEKL come from the germline V gene. The CDR3 totals 15 residues. This clonotype originated in a man aged 25 to 45 in good health and CMV-seronegative. The chain joins TRBV4-1 to TRBJ1-4; no definite D call. The sample consisted of PBMCs. The CDR3 DNA follows: TGCGCCAGCAGCCAAGAACACAGTGCTAATGAAAAACTGTTTTTT. Translated, it gives CASSQEHSANEKLFF.